This T cell receptor (beta chain) derives from a study of cytomegalovirus exposure and HLA in healthy donors. Comment on this clone: Its target is unknown.

Study observations and caveats: Listed as cytomegalovirus-associated were 164 TCR beta chains. Reported performance of the classifier showed diagnosis of cytomegalovirus status with high specificity and sensitivity. When analyzed later, a missense DCLRE1C variant was found to be linked to TCR beta V- and J-gene trimming.

CDR3 length equals 13 residues. Germline V gene lookup returns CDR1 WNHNN and CDR2 SYGVQD (reference sequence). Trimming took 4 bases from V and 5 from J, leaving 9 bases between them. 60 Vbeta and 13 Jbeta primers were used in PCR. Original data processing: A later analysis counted approximately 88 million unique TCR beta chains, about 10 million shared. Sequenced by immunoSEQ multiplex PCR; TCRdb stores in-frame clones only, minus some. V and J calls and clone size are copied from that table; D and trimming were computed from the DNA. The repertoire has 75,000 to 95,000 clones, around 77% of them found once; the top ten carry more than 2.5%.

The sample taken for sequencing was PBMCs. This TCR was sampled from a man aged 45-65 years in good health and CMV-seronegative. This chain links TRBV10-1 with TRBJ1-5, with D perhaps matching TRBD1 (5 bases). As DNA, the CDR3 is TGCGCCAGCAGTGGACAGATAGATCAGCCCCAGCATTTT. Translating gives CASSGQIDQPQHF.